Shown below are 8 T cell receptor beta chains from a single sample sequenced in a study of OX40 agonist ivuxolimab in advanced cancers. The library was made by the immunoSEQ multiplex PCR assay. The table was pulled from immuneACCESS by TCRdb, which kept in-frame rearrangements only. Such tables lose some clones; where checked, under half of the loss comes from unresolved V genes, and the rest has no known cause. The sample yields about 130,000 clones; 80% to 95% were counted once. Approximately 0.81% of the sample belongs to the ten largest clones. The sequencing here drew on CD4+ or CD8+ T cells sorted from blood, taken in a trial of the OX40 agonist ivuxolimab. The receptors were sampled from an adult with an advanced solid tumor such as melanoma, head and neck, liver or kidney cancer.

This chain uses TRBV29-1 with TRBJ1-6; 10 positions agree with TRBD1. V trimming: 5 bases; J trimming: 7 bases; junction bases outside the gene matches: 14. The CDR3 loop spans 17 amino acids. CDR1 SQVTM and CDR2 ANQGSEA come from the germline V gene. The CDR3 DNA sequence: TGCAGCGTTTTATCCGCCCCTCCGGGACAGGGGAATTCACCCCTCCACTTT. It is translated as CSVLSAPPGQGNSPLHF. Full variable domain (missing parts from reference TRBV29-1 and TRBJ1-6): SAVISQKPSRDICQRGTSLTIQCQVDSQVTMMFWYRQQPGQSLTLIATANQGSEATYESGFVIDKFPISRPNLTFSTLTVSNMSPEDSSIYLCSVLSAPPGQGNSPLHFGNGTRLTVT.

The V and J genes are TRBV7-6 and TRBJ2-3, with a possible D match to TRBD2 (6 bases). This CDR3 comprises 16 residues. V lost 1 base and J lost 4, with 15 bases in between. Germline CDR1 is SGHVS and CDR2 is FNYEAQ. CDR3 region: CASSLGQEGIADTQYF. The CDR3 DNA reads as TGTGCCAGCAGCTTAGGGCAGGAGGGTATCGCAGATACGCAGTATTTT.

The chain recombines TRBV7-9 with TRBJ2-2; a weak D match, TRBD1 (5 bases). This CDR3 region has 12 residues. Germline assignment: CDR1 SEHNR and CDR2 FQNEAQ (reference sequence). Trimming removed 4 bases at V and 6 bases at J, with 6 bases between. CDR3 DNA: TGTGCCAGCAGCTCAGGGTCCGGGGAGCTGTTTTTT. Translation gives CASSSGSGELFF. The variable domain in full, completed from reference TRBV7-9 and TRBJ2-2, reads DTGVSQNPRHKITKRGQNVTFRCDPISEHNRLYWYRQTLGQGPEFLTYFQNEAQLEKSRLLSDRFSAERPKGSFSTLEIQRTEQGDSAMYLCASSSGSGELFFGEGSRLTVL.

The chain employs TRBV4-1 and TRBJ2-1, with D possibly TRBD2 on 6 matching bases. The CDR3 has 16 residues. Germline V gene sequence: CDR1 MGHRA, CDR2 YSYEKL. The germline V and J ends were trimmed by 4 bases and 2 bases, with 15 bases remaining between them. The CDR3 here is CASSRPFSGTYNEQFF. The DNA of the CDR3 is TGCGCCAGCAGCCGTCCCTTTAGCGGAACCTACAATGAGCAGTTCTTC.

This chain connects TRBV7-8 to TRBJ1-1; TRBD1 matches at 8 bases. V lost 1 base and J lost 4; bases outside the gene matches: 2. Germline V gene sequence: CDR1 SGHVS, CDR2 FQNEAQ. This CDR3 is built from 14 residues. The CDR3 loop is CASSLVTGGTEAFF. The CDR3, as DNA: TGTGCCAGCAGCTTAGTCACAGGGGGCACTGAAGCTTTCTTT.

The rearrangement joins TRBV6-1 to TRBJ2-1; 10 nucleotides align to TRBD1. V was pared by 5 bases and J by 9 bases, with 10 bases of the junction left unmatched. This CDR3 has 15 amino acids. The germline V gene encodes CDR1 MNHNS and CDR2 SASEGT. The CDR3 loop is CASSKTGTGEGEQFF. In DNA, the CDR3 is TGTGCCAGCAGTAAAACCGGGACAGGGGAAGGTGAGCAGTTCTTC.

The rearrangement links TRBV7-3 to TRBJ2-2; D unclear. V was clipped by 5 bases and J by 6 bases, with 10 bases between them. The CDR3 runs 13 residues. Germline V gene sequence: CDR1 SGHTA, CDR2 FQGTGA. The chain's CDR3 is CASSPRLAGELFF. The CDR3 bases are TGTGCCAGCAGCCCCCGATTGGCCGGGGAGCTGTTTTTT.

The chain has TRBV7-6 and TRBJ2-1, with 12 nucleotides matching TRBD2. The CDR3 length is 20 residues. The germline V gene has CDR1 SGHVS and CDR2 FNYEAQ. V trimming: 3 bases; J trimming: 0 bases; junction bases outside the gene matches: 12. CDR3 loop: CASSFPAGLAGGSSYNEQFF. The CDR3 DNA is TGTGCCAGCAGCTTTCCTGCCGGGCTAGCGGGAGGGAGCTCCTACAATGAGCAGTTCTTC.